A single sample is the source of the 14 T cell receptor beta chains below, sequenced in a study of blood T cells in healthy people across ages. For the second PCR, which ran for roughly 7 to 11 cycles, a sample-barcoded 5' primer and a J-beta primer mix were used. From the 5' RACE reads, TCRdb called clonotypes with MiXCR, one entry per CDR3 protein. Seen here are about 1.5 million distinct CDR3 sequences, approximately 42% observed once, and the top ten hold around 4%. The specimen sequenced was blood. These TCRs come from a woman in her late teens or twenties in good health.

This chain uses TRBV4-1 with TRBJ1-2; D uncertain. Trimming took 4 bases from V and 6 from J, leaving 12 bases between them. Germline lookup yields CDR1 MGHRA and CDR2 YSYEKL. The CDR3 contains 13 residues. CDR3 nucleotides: TGCGCCAGCAGCCGATCTGGGTTTGATGGCTACACCTTC. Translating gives CASSRSGFDGYTF.

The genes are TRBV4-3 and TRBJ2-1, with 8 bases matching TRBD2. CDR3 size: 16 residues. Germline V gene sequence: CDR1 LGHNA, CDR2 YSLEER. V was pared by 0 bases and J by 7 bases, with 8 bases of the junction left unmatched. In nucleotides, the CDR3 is TGCGCCAGCAGCCAAGAAGGACTAGCTTTCTCAAATGAGCAGTTCTTC. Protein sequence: CASSQEGLAFSNEQFF.

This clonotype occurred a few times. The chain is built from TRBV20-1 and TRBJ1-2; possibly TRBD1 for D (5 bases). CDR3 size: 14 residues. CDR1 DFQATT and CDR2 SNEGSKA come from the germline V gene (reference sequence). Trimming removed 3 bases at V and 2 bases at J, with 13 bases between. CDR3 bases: TGCAGTGCTAGCGACAGATCCGCCAACTATGGCTACACCTTC. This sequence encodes CSASDRSANYGYTF.

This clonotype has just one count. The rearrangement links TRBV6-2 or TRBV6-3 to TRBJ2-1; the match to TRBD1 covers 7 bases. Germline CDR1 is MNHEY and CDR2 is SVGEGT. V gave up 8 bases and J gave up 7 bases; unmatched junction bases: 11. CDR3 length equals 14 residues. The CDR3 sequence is CASRLQQGSNEQFF. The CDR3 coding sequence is TGTGCCAGCCGACTACAACAGGGGTCAAATGAGCAGTTCTTC.

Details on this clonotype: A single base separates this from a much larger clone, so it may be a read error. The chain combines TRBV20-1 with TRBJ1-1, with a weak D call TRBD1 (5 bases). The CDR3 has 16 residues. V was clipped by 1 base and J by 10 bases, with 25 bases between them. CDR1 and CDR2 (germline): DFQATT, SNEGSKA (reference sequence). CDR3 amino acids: CSARGKPGTLSSGAFF. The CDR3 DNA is TGCAGTGCTAGAGGTAAACCCGGGACCCTTAGTTCTGGAGCTTTCTTT.

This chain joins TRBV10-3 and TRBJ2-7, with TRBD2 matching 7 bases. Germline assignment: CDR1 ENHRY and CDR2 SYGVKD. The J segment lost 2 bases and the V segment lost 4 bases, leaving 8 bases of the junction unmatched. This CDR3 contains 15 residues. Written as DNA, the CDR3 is TGTGCCATCAGTGGGGCGGGAGCCATGGCCTACGAGCAGTACTTC. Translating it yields CAISGAGAMAYEQYF.

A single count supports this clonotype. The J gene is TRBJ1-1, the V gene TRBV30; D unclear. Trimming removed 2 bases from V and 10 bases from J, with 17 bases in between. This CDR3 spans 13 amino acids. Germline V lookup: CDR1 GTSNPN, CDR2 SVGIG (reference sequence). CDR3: CAWSRYTDFGAFF. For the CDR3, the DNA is TGTGCCTGGAGTCGTTACACGGATTTCGGAGCTTTCTTT.

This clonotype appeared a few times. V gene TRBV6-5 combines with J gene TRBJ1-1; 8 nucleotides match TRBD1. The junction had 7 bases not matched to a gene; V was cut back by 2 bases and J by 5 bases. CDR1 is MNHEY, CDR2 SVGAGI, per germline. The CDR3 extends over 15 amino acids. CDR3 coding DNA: TGTGCCAGCAGTTACACGACAGGGGTATTGACTGAAGCTTTCTTT. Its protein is CASSYTTGVLTEAFF.

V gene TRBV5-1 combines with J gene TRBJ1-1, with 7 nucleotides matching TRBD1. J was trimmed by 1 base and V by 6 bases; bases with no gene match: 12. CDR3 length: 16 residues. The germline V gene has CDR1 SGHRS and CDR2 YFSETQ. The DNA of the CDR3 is TGCGCCAGCAACCAAGTACAGGGGCTGGGGAACACTGAAGCTTTCTTT. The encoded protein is CASNQVQGLGNTEAFF.

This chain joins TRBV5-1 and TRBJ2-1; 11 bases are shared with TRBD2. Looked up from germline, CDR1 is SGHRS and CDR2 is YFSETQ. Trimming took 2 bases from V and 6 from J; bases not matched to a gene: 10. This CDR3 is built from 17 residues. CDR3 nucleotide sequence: TGCGCCAGCAGCTTTCTCGGGGTAGCGGGGGGGCCCAATGAGCAGTTCTTC. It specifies CASSFLGVAGGPNEQFF.

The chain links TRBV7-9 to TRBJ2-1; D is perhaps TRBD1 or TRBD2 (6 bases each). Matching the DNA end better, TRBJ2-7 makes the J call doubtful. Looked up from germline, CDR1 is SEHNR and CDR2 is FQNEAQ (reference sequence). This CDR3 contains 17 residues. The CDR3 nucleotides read TGTGCCAGCAGCTTGCCTGAGGGGGGCACTACCTACAATGAGCAGTACTTC. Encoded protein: CASSLPEGGTTYNEQYF.

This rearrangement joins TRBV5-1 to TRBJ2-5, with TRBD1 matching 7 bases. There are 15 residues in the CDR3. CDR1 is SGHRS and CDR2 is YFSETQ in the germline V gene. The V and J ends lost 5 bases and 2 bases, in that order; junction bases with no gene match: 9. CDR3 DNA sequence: TGCGCCAGCAGATCCGGGACAGTACATCAAGAGACCCAGTACTTC. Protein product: CASRSGTVHQETQYF.

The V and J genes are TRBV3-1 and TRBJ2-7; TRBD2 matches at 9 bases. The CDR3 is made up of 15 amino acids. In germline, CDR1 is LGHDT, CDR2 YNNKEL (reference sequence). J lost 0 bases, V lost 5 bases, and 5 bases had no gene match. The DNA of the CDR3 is TGTGCCAGCAGCTTGCGGGGGGGCGTCTCCTACGAGCAGTACTTC. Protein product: CASSLRGGVSYEQYF.

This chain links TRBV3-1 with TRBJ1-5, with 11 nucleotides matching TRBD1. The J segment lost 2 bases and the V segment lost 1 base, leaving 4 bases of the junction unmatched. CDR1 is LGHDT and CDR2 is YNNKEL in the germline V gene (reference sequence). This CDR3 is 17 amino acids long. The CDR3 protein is CASSQGTGGEGNQPQHF. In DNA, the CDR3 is TGTGCCAGCAGCCAAGGGACAGGGGGCGAGGGCAATCAGCCCCAGCATTTT. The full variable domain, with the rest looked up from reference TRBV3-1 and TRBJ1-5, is DTAVSQTPKYLVTQMGNDKSIKCEQNLGHDTMYWYKQDSKKFLKIMFSYNNKELIINETVPNRFSPKSPDKAHLNLHINSLELGDSAVYFCASSQGTGGEGNQPQHFGDGTRLSIL.